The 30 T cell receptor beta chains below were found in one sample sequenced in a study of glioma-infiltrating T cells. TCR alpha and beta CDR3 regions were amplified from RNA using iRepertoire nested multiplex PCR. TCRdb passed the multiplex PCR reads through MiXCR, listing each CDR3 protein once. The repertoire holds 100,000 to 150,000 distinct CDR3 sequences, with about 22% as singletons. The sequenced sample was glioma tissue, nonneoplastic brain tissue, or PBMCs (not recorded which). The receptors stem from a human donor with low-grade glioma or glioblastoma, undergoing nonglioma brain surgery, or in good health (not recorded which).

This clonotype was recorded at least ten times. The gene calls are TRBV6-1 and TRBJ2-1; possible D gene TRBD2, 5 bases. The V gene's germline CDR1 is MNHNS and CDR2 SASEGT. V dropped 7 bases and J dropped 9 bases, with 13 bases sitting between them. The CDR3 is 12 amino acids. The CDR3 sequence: CASTHGVPEQFF. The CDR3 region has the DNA TGTGCCAGCACACACGGGGTTCCTGAGCAGTTCTTC.

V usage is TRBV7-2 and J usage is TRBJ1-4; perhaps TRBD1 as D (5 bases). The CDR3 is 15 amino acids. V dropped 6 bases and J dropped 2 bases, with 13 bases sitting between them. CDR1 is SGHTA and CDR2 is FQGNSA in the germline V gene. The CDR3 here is CASSRERGTNEKLFF. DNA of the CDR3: TGTGCCAGCAGTCGAGAGCGGGGGACTAATGAAAAACTGTTTTTT.

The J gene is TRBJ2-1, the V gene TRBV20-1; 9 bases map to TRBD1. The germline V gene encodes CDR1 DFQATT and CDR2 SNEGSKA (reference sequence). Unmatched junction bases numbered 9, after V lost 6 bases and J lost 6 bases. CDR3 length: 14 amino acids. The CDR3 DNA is TGCAGTGCCCCTTTCCCGGGACAGGGCAATGAGCAGTTCTTC. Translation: CSAPFPGQGNEQFF.

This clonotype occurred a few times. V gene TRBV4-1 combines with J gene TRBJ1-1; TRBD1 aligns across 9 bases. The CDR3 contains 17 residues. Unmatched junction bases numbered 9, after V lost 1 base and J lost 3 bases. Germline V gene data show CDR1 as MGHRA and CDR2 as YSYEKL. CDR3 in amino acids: CASSQVPGQGGDTEAFF. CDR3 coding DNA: TGCGCCAGCAGCCAAGTACCGGGACAGGGTGGGGACACTGAAGCTTTCTTT.

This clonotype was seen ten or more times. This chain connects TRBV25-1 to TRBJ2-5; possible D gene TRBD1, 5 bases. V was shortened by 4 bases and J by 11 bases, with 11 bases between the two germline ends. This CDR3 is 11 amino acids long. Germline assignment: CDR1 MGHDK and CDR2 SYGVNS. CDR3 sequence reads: CASSAREQQYF. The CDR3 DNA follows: TGTGCCAGCAGTGCCAGGGAACAGCAGTACTTC.

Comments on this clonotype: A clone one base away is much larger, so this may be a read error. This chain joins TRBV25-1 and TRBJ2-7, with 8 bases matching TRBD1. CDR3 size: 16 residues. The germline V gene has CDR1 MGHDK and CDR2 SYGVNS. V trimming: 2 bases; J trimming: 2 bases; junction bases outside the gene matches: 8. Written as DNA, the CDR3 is TGTGCCAGCAGTGAACCTGACAGGGGAATTGCCTACGAGCAGTACGTC. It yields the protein CASSEPDRGIAYEQYV.

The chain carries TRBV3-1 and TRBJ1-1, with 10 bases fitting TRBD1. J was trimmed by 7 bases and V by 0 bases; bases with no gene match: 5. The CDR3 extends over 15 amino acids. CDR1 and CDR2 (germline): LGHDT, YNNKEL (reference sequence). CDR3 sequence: CASSQEGTGAVEAFF. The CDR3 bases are TGTGCCAGCAGCCAAGAGGGGACAGGGGCTGTTGAAGCTTTCTTT.

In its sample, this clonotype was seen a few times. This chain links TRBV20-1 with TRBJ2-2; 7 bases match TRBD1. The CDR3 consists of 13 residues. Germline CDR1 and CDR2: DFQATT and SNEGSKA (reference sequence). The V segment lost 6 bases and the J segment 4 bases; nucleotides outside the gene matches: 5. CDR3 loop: CSAGQAGTGELFF. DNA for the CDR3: TGCAGTGCCGGACAGGCAGGCACCGGGGAGCTGTTTTTT.

CDR3 nucleotides: TGTGCCAGCAGCTCGACCCGGGGGGGCCGGGGGGATACGCAGTATTTT. This codes for CASSSTRGGRGDTQYF. V and J are TRBV27 and TRBJ2-3; 8 positions agree with TRBD2. J was trimmed by 6 bases and V by 6 bases; bases with no gene match: 14. CDR1 and CDR2 from the germline V gene are MNHEY and SMNVEV (reference sequence). The CDR3 spans 16 residues.

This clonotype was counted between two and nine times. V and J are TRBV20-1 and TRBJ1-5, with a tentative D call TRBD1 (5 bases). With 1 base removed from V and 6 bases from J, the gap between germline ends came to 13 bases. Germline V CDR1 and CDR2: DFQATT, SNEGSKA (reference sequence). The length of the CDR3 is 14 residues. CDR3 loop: CSARVGTFGQPQHF. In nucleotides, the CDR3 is TGCAGTGCTAGAGTGGGGACTTTTGGTCAGCCCCAGCATTTT.

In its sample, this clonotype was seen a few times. The CDR3 sequence is CASRMTSGGTDTQYF. CDR3 sequence (DNA): TGTGCCAGCAGAATGACTAGCGGGGGGACAGATACGCAGTATTTT. The chain couples TRBV7-2 to TRBJ2-3, with 13 positions matching TRBD2. The CDR3 has 15 residues. The germline CDR1 and CDR2 sequences are SGHTA and FQGNSA. V was pared by 6 bases and J by 3 bases, with 3 bases of the junction left unmatched.

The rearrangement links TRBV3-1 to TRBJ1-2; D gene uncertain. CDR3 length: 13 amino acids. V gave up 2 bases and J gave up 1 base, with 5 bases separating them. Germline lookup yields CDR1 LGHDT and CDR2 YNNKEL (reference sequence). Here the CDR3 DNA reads TGTGCCAGCAGCCAACTGGTTAACTATGGCTACACCTTC. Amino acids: CASSQLVNYGYTF. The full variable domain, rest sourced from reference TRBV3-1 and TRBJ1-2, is DTAVSQTPKYLVTQMGNDKSIKCEQNLGHDTMYWYKQDSKKFLKIMFSYNNKELIINETVPNRFSPKSPDKAHLNLHINSLELGDSAVYFCASSQLVNYGYTFGSGTRLTVV.

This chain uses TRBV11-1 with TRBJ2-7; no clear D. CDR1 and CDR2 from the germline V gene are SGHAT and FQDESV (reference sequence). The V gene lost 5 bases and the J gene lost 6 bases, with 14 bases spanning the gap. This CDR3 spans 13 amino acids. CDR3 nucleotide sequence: TGTGCCAGCAGCCAAAACCCAGTCTTCGAGCAGTACGTC. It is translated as CASSQNPVFEQYV.

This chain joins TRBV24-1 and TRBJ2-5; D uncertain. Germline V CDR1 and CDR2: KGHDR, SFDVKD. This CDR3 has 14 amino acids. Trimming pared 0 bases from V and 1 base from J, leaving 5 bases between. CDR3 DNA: TGTGCCACCAGTGATTTGAAGGGCCAAGAGACCCAGTACTTC. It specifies CATSDLKGQETQYF.

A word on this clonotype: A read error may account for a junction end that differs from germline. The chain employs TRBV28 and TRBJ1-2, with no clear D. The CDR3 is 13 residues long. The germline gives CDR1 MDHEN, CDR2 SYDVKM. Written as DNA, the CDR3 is TGTGCCAGCAGTTACATCCGGGGTAGTGGCTACATCTTC. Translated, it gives CASSYIRGSGYIF.

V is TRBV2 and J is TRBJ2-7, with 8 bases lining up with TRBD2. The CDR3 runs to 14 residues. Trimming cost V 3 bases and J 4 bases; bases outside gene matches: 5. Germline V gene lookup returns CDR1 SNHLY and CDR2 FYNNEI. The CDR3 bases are TGTGCCAGCAGTGAGAGGACTAGCCGGTACGAGCAGTACGTC. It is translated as CASSERTSRYEQYV.

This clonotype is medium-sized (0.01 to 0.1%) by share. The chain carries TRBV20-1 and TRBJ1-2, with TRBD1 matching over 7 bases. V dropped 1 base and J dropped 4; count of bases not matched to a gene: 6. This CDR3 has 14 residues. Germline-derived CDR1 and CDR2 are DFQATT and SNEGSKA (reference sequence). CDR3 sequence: CSARVTGAGYGYTF. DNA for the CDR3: TGCAGTGCTAGAGTAACAGGGGCAGGCTATGGCTACACCTTC.

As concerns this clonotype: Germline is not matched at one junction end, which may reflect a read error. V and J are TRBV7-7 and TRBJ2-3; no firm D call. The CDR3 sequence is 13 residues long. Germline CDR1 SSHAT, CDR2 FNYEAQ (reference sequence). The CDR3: CASSPVGPDTQYF. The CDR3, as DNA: TGTGCTAGCAGCCCCGTTGGACCAGATACGCAGTATTTT.

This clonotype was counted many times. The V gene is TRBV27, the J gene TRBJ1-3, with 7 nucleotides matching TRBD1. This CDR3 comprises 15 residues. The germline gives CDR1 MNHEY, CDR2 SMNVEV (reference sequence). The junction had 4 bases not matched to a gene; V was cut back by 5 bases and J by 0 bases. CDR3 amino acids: CASSPTGSSGNTIYF. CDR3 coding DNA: TGTGCCAGCAGTCCGACAGGGAGCTCTGGAAACACCATATATTTT.

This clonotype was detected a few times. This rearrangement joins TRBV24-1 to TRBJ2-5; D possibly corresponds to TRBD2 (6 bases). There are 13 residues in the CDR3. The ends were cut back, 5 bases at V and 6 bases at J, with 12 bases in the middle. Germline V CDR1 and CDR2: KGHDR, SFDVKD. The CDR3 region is CATSGGVPKTQYF. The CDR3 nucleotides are TGTGCCACCAGTGGGGGGGTTCCAAAGACCCAGTACTTC.

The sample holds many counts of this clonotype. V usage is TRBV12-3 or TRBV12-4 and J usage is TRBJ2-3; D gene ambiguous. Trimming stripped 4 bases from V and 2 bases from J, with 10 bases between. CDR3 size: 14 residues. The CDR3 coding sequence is TGTGCCAGCAGTTGGAGATCCCCCACAGATACGCAGTATTTT. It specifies CASSWRSPTDTQYF.

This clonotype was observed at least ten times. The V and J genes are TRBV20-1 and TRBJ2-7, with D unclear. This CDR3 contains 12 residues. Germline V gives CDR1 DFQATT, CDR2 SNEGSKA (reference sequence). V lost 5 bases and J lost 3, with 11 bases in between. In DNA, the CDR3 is TGCAGTGCTGCCTCCGATAGCTACGAGCAGTACGTC. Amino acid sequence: CSAASDSYEQYV.

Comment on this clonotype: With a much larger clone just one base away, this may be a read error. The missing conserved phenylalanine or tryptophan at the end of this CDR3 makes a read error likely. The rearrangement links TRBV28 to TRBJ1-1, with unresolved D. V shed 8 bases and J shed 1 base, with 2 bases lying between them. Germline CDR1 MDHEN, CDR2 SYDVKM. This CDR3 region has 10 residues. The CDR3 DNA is TGTGCCAGCTGGAACACTGAAGCTTTCCTT. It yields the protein CASWNTEAFL.

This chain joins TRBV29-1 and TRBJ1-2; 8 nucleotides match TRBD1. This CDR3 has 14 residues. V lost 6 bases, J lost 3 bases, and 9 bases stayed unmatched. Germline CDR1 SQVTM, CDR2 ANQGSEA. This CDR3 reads CSVMTTGVYYGYTF. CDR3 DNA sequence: TGCAGCGTCATGACGACAGGGGTGTACTATGGCTACACCTTC.

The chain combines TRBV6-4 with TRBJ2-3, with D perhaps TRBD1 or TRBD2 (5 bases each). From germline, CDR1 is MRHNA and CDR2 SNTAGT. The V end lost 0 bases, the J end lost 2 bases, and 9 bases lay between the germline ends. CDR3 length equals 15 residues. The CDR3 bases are TGTGCCAGCAGTGACTCCGGGACGGACACAGATACGCAGTATTTT. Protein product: CASSDSGTDTDTQYF.

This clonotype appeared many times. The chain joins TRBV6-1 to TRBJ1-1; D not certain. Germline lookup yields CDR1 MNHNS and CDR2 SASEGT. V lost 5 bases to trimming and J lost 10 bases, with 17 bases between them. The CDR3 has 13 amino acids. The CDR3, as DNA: TGTGCCAGCAGTACCCGACCCAACTCGGTAGCTTTCTTT. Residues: CASSTRPNSVAFF.

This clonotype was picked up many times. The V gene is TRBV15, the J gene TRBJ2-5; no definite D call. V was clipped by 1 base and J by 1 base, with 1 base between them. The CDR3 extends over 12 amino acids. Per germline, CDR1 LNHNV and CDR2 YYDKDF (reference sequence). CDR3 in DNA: TGTGCCACCAGCAGAGTCCAAGAGACCCAGTACTTC. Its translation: CATSRVQETQYF.

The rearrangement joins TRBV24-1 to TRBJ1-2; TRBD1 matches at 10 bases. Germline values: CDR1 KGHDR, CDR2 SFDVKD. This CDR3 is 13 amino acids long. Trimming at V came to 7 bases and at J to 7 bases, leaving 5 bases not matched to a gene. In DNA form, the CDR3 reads TGTGCCACCAGGATGACAGGGGGCGTTGGCTACACCTTC. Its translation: CATRMTGGVGYTF.

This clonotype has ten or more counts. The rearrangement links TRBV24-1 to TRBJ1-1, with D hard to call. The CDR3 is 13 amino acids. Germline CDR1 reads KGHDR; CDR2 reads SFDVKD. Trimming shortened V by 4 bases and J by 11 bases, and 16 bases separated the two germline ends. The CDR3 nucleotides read TGTGCCACCAGTGAACCTACCACAGAGGCGGCTTTCTTT. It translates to CATSEPTTEAAFF.

CDR3: CATTGDTGELFF. The CDR3 DNA follows: TGTGCCACCACCGGGGACACCGGGGAGCTGTTTTTT. J is TRBJ2-2 and V is TRBV24-1, with D maybe TRBD2 (5 bases). V gave up 8 bases and J gave up 3 bases, with 6 bases separating them. This CDR3 is 12 amino acids long. CDR1 is KGHDR, CDR2 SFDVKD, per germline.